A single sample gave rise to the 17 T cell receptor beta chains below, sequenced in a study of cytomegalovirus exposure and HLA in healthy donors. Amplification used 60 Vbeta primers and 13 Jbeta primers. Sequencing used immunoSEQ multiplex PCR; TCRdb keeps in-frame clones, though not all of them. The table lists fewer than 200,000 clones. The sequenced sample consisted of PBMCs. The source is a man aged 25-40 years in good health and CMV-seronegative.

The V call is TRBV7-2, the J call TRBJ2-7, with 8 bases fitting TRBD1. Germline V gives CDR1 SGHTA, CDR2 FQGNSA. The CDR3 covers 15 residues. The junction had 8 bases not matched to a gene; V was cut back by 3 bases and J by 4 bases. The CDR3: CASSFSGTGPYEQYF. The CDR3 DNA follows: TGTGCCAGCAGCTTTTCCGGGACAGGACCTTACGAGCAGTACTTC.

As for this clone: Other nucleotide sequences from this sample produce the same CDR3. The CDR3 sequence: CASRIGLAANTGELFF. The CDR3 region has the DNA TGTGCCAGTAGGATCGGACTAGCGGCGAACACCGGGGAGCTGTTTTTT. The genes are TRBV19 and TRBJ2-2; 10 bases are a match to TRBD2. V trimming: 6 bases; J trimming: 0 bases; junction bases outside the gene matches: 4. CDR1 and CDR2 from the germline V gene are LNHDA and SQIVND (reference sequence). The CDR3 totals 16 residues.

This chain links TRBV6-5 with TRBJ2-3; 8 positions match TRBD2. CDR3 length: 15 residues. Looked up from germline, CDR1 is MNHEY and CDR2 is SVGAGI. V was pared by 0 bases and J by 7 bases, with 6 bases of the junction left unmatched. The CDR3 region has the DNA TGTGCCAGCAGTTACTCCTCGGGGGGGCCGAATACGCAGTATTTT. Translating gives CASSYSSGGPNTQYF.

The gene calls are TRBV30 and TRBJ2-3; D may be TRBD1 (6 bases). Trimming stripped 5 bases from V and 0 bases from J, with 9 bases between. Germline CDR1 and CDR2: GTSNPN and SVGIG (reference sequence). This CDR3 comprises 13 residues. In DNA form, the CDR3 reads TGTGCCTGGGGGGGCTTGAGCACAGATACGCAGTATTTT. Amino acids: CAWGGLSTDTQYF. Complete variable domain (other parts from reference TRBV30 and TRBJ2-3): SQTIHQWPATLVQPVGSPLSLECTVEGTSNPNLYWYRQAAGRGLQLLFYSVGIGQISSEVPQNLSASRPQDRQFILSSKKLLLSDSGFYLCAWGGLSTDTQYFGPGTRLTVL.

The CDR3 loop is CASSIGLGNYGYTF. The DNA for the CDR3 is TGTGCCAGTAGTATTGGTCTCGGGAACTATGGCTACACCTTC. V and J are TRBV19 and TRBJ1-2; D remains unclear. The CDR3 loop spans 14 amino acids. Germline loops: CDR1 LNHDA, CDR2 SQIVND (reference sequence). V lost 3 bases to trimming and J lost 2 bases, with 10 bases between them.

The chain recombines TRBV2 with TRBJ1-5, with D possibly TRBD1 on 5 matching bases. V was cut by 4 bases and J by 7 bases, with 14 bases left in between. The V gene's germline CDR1 is SNHLY and CDR2 FYNNEI. This CDR3 has 14 amino acids. In DNA, the CDR3 is TGTGCCAGCAGTGTTGGGGCAGGGTACCAGCCCCAGCATTTT. Residues: CASSVGAGYQPQHF.

The chain combines TRBV14 with TRBJ1-1; 8 bases match TRBD1. CDR1 is SGHDN, CDR2 FVKESK, per germline. The junction had 7 bases not matched to a gene; V was cut back by 4 bases and J by 0 bases. The CDR3 length is 16 residues. The CDR3 spells CASSPRSGGLNTEAFF. In nucleotides, the CDR3 is TGTGCCAGCAGCCCCCGTTCAGGGGGCTTGAACACTGAAGCTTTCTTT.

As DNA, the CDR3 is TGCGCCAGCAGCTTGGTTGGTAGCGGGACTGAGCAGTTCTTC. Its translation: CASSLVGSGTEQFF. The chain couples TRBV5-1 to TRBJ2-1; 8 bases agree with TRBD2. Unmatched junction bases numbered 5, after V lost 0 bases and J lost 9 bases. Germline values: CDR1 SGHRS, CDR2 YFSETQ. The CDR3 runs 14 residues.

The J gene is TRBJ1-2, the V gene TRBV28; 7 bases are a match to TRBD1. The germline CDR1 and CDR2 sequences are MDHEN and SYDVKM. The CDR3 is 15 amino acids. The V gene end was trimmed by 5 bases and the J gene end by 5 bases; junction bases not matched to a gene: 11. CDR3 residues: CASSPSSGTDYGYTF. CDR3 nucleotides: TGTGCCAGCAGTCCCTCTTCGGGGACAGATTATGGCTACACCTTC.

V usage is TRBV11-2 and J usage is TRBJ2-2; 7 bases fit TRBD1. This CDR3 contains 16 residues. The germline V gene has CDR1 SGHAT and CDR2 FQNNGV. Germline trimming cut 6 bases from V and 9 bases from J; bases unmatched to any gene: 16. CDR3 nucleotide sequence: TGTGCCAGCAGGTCACCGACACAGGGGATTCACCGGGAGCTGTTTTTT. Translated, it gives CASRSPTQGIHRELFF.

Concerning this clone: Different DNA sequences within this sample yield the same CDR3. This chain uses TRBV7-2 with TRBJ2-7; unclear D gene. Trimming removed 5 bases at V and 4 bases at J, with 6 bases between. The CDR3 covers 11 residues. Germline lookup yields CDR1 SGHTA and CDR2 FQGNSA. The CDR3: CASSLRYEQYF. The CDR3 DNA reads TGTGCCAGCAGCCTTCGGTACGAGCAGTACTTC.

CDR3 loop: CASSQDPSYGYTF. CDR3 coding DNA: TGTGCCAGCAGCCAAGATCCCTCCTATGGCTACACCTTC. The chain joins TRBV14 to TRBJ1-2; D call uncertain. This CDR3 is built from 13 residues. Germline V CDR1 and CDR2: SGHDN, FVKESK. V shed 0 bases and J shed 4 bases, with 6 bases lying between them.

V gene TRBV19 combines with J gene TRBJ1-5; D might be TRBD1 (6 bases). V was cut by 3 bases and J by 7 bases, with 19 bases left in between. This CDR3 has 16 residues. In germline, CDR1 is LNHDA, CDR2 SQIVND (reference sequence). DNA of the CDR3: TGTGCCAGTAGTATCAGCATTGCCGGGGGGCAGCAGCCCCAGCATTTT. As protein: CASSISIAGGQQPQHF.

The rearrangement joins TRBV29-1 to TRBJ2-7; D unclear. Germline CDR1 is SQVTM and CDR2 is ANQGSEA. The CDR3 sequence is 15 residues long. Deletions cut 6 bases from V and 4 bases from J, with 22 bases between. In DNA, the CDR3 is TGCAGCGTCAACGTTTGGCAGGTCTTACGGTACGAGCAGTACTTC. Encoded protein: CSVNVWQVLRYEQYF.

CDR3 bases: TGCGCCAGCTCTATAGAACAGGCGGCTGGAAACACCATATATTTT. Its translation is CASSIEQAAGNTIYF. The rearrangement joins TRBV5-1 to TRBJ1-3; maybe TRBD1 (5 bases). Trimming cost V 7 bases and J 2 bases, with 16 bases left between them. Germline V lookup: CDR1 SGHRS, CDR2 YFSETQ. This CDR3 is 15 amino acids long.

The chain links TRBV11-2 to TRBJ1-4; 7 bases match TRBD1. Germline values: CDR1 SGHAT, CDR2 FQNNGV. The CDR3 runs 15 residues. V was clipped by 5 bases and J by 4 bases; unmatched bases: 7. The CDR3 reads CASSARQGFNEKLFF. For the CDR3, the DNA is TGTGCCAGCAGCGCCAGACAGGGTTTTAATGAAAAACTGTTTTTT.

The V call is TRBV7-2, the J call TRBJ2-1; 7 bases line up with TRBD1. Losses at the gene ends were 3 bases for V and 7 bases for J; bases not matched to a gene: 6. This CDR3 has 14 amino acids. CDR1 and CDR2 (germline): SGHTA, FQGNSA. The CDR3 loop reads CASSLQQGWNEQFF. DNA for the CDR3: TGTGCCAGCAGCTTGCAACAGGGGTGGAATGAGCAGTTCTTC.